This TCR beta chain was retrieved from a study of T cells in Graves' hyperthyroidism and ophthalmopathy. Study at large: Upon initial diagnosis and before any treatment, peripheral blood was collected.

Germline V gives CDR1 SGHRS, CDR2 YFSETQ. The CDR3 has 16 residues. V lost 0 bases and J lost 3; bases outside the gene matches: 3. TCR beta CDR3 regions were amplified from RNA transcripts. An initial round of RT-PCR targeting the TCR CDR3 relied on the HTBI primer set. A single record per CDR3 protein comes from TCRdb applying MiXCR to the multiplex PCR reads. The profile shows hundreds of thousands of distinct CDR3 sequences, just under 20% of them singletons. Disease duration was under 3 months in the ophthalmopathy patients, who also had a Clinical Activity Score of at least 3 and a NOSPECS grade of at least 4. It was uncontrolled infection, other autoimmune disease, pregnancy or lactation that excluded patients. Each 10 ml fresh peripheral blood draw supplied the PBMCs.

The sequenced material came from blood. The gene calls are TRBV5-1 and TRBJ2-2, with 9 nucleotides matching TRBD2. This TCR derives from a man in his forties or fifties with Graves' ophthalmopathy. CDR3 nucleotide sequence: TGCGCCAGCAGCTTGGTCGAGCGGGGGGACACCGGGGAGCTGTTTTTT. Its protein product is CASSLVERGDTGELFF.